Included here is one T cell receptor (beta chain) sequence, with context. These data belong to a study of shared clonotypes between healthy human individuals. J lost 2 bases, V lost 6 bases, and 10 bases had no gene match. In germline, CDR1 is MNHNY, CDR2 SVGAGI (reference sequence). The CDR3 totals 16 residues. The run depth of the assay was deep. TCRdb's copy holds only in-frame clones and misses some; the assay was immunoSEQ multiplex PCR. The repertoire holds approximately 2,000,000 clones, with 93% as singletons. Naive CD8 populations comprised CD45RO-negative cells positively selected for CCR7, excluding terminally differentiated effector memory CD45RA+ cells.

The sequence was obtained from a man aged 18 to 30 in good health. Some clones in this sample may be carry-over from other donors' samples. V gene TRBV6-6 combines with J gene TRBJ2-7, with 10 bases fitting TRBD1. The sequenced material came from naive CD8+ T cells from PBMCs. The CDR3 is CASRPPGQGPTYEQYF. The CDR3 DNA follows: TGTGCCAGCAGGCCACCGGGACAGGGGCCAACCTACGAGCAGTACTTC.